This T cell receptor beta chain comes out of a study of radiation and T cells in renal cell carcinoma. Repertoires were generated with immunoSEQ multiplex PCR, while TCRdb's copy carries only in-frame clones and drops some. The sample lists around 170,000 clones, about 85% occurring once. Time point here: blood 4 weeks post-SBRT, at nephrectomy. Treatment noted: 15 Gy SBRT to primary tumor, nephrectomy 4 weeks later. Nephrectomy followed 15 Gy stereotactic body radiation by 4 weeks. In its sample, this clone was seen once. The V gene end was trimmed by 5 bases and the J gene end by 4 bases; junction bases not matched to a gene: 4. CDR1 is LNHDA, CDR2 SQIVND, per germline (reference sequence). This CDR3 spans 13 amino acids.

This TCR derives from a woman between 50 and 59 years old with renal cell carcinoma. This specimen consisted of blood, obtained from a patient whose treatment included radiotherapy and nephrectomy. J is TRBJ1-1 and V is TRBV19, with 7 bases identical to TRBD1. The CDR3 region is CASSRQGSTEAFF. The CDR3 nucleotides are TGTGCCAGTAGTCGACAGGGTAGCACTGAAGCTTTCTTT.